The 22 T cell receptor beta chains listed next were all sequenced from one sample in a study of control samples from healthy donors and cancer patients. TCRdb's table, derived via immunoSEQ multiplex PCR, lists solely in-frame clones and lacks some. The data contain 89,000 or so clones, 70% to 90% of them singletons. Sequenced sample: blood. The receptor set was obtained from a man aged 50 to 59 in good health.

CDR3 coding DNA: TGTGCCAGCAGCTCCTGGACAGGGAAGACTGAAGCTTTCTTT. Protein product: CASSSWTGKTEAFF. The J gene is TRBJ1-1, the V gene TRBV5-8; 8 bases are a match to TRBD1. V shed 3 bases, J shed 5 bases, and the junction held 6 bases outside the gene matches. Germline V lookup: CDR1 SGHTS, CDR2 YDEGEE. This CDR3 contains 14 residues.

This clone is termed medium-sized. The chain links TRBV2 to TRBJ1-1; D uncertain. Germline values: CDR1 SNHLY, CDR2 FYNNEI. The CDR3 contains 11 residues. The V end lost 5 bases, the J end lost 2 bases, and 3 bases lay between the germline ends. Here the CDR3 reads CASSFNTEAFF. DNA of the CDR3: TGTGCCAGCAGTTTCAACACTGAAGCTTTCTTT.

The rearrangement uses TRBV6-5 and TRBJ1-3, with D perhaps matching TRBD1 (6 bases). This CDR3 has 14 amino acids. The germline V and J ends were trimmed by 5 bases and 0 bases, with 8 bases remaining between them. Germline V gives CDR1 MNHEY, CDR2 SVGAGI. The CDR3 loop is CASSRDNSGNTIYF. The CDR3 nucleotides read TGTGCCAGCAGTAGGGACAACTCTGGAAACACCATATATTTT.

The chain has TRBV5-1 and TRBJ1-1, with TRBD1 matching 11 bases. Germline V gene lookup returns CDR1 SGHRS and CDR2 YFSETQ. This CDR3 spans 17 amino acids. Trimming at V came to 4 bases and at J to 4 bases, leaving 12 bases not matched to a gene. CDR3 region: CASSPGTGGSGGTEAFF. The CDR3, as DNA: TGCGCCAGCAGCCCAGGGACAGGGGGTAGCGGAGGCACTGAAGCTTTCTTT.

The chain uses TRBV18 and TRBJ2-3; either TRBD1 or TRBD2 may fit D (6 bases each). The germline gives CDR1 KGHSH, CDR2 LQKENI. The V and J ends lost 0 bases and 7 bases respectively, with 17 bases between them. The CDR3 is made up of 16 amino acids. The CDR3 reads CASSPPMRGAGNTQYF. The CDR3 DNA sequence: TGTGCCAGCTCACCACCGATGAGGGGGGCGGGGAATACGCAGTATTTT.

CDR3: CSVRGTSGNTIYF. CDR3 nucleotide sequence: TGCAGCGTGCGGGGGACCTCTGGAAACACCATATATTTT. The chain carries TRBV29-1 and TRBJ1-3, with D possibly TRBD1 on 5 matching bases. V was cut by 6 bases and J by 0 bases, with 9 bases left in between. The CDR3 loop spans 13 amino acids. Germline CDR1 reads SQVTM; CDR2 reads ANQGSEA. Full variable domain (remainder filled in from reference TRBV29-1 and TRBJ1-3): SAVISQKPSRDICQRGTSLTIQCQVDSQVTMMFWYRQQPGQSLTLIATANQGSEATYESGFVIDKFPISRPNLTFSTLTVSNMSPEDSSIYLCSVRGTSGNTIYFGEGSWLTVV.

The table lists this clone with a count of one. The chain joins TRBV30 to TRBJ1-2; 7 bases line up with TRBD1. CDR1 and CDR2 (germline): GTSNPN, SVGIG (reference sequence). Unmatched junction bases numbered 6, after V lost 0 bases and J lost 2 bases. The CDR3 has 15 amino acids. This chain's CDR3 is CAWSVLGRGNYGYTF. CDR3 coding DNA: TGTGCCTGGAGTGTACTGGGCAGGGGGAACTATGGCTACACCTTC.

This clone occurred once. The rearrangement uses TRBV6-5 and TRBJ1-1, with D perhaps TRBD1 (5 bases). The CDR3 is 13 residues long. V shed 8 bases and J shed 1 base, with 11 bases lying between them. The germline V gene has CDR1 MNHEY and CDR2 SVGAGI. The CDR3 bases are TGTGCCAGCCAGCGGGGGGAGAACACTGAAGCTTTCTTT. Translation: CASQRGENTEAFF.

The chain links TRBV5-1 to TRBJ2-5, with D possibly TRBD1 on 6 matching bases. The CDR3 is 14 residues long. Germline values: CDR1 SGHRS, CDR2 YFSETQ. V shed 1 base and J shed 0 bases, with 7 bases lying between them. CDR3 in amino acids: CASSLQGYQETQYF. In nucleotides, the CDR3 is TGCGCCAGCAGCTTGCAGGGGTACCAAGAGACCCAGTACTTC.

The rearrangement joins TRBV6-2 or TRBV6-3 to TRBJ1-6; D remains unclear. CDR1 is MNHEY, CDR2 SVGEGT, per germline. The CDR3 sequence is 15 residues long. Trimming removed 6 bases from V and 7 bases from J, with 16 bases in between. CDR3 coding DNA: TGTGCCAGCAGCGGAGCATGGGTGCGAAATTCACCCCTCCACTTT. It translates to CASSGAWVRNSPLHF.

The J gene is TRBJ2-3, the V gene TRBV19; D uncertain. In germline, CDR1 is LNHDA, CDR2 SQIVND (reference sequence). The V end was cut by 5 bases, the J end by 2 bases, with 8 bases between. The CDR3 consists of 13 residues. The CDR3 loop is CASSLTSTDTQYF. DNA of the CDR3: TGTGCCAGTAGTTTGACATCCACAGATACGCAGTATTTT.

The V gene is TRBV4-2, the J gene TRBJ1-4; 7 nucleotides match TRBD1. Germline-derived CDR1 and CDR2 are LGHNA and YNFKEQ. Trimming at V came to 4 bases and at J to 12 bases, leaving 20 bases not matched to a gene. The CDR3 has 17 amino acids. The CDR3, as DNA: TGTGCCAGCAGCCCCTTGCCGGGACAGCCTTCCGTCGGGGAACTGTTTTTT. Its protein is CASSPLPGQPSVGELFF.

The rearrangement links TRBV7-8 to TRBJ2-1; TRBD2 matches 11 bases. V shed 2 bases and J 2 bases; nucleotides not matched to a gene: 2. Germline assignment: CDR1 SGHVS and CDR2 FQNEAQ. CDR3 length: 16 amino acids. The CDR3 nucleotides are TGTGCCAGCAGCTTAAAACTAGCGGGGGCCTACAATGAGCAGTTCTTC. Encoded protein: CASSLKLAGAYNEQFF.

The chain links TRBV2 to TRBJ1-2; D remains unclear. V was cut by 6 bases and J by 1 base, with 6 bases left in between. Germline CDR1 and CDR2: SNHLY and FYNNEI. This CDR3 contains 12 residues. The CDR3 region is CASSPVNYGYTF. The DNA of the CDR3 is TGTGCCAGCAGCCCTGTTAACTATGGCTACACCTTC.

This chain joins TRBV7-3 and TRBJ2-7, with 9 bases identical to TRBD2. Germline V gene data show CDR1 as SGHTA and CDR2 as FQGTGA. V shed 5 bases and J 4 bases; nucleotides not matched to a gene: 9. CDR3 length: 15 amino acids. CDR3 region: CASSLQAGGGYEQYF. The CDR3 DNA reads as TGTGCCAGCAGCCTGCAAGCGGGAGGTGGGTACGAGCAGTACTTC.

This clone was found a few times. This chain uses TRBV9 with TRBJ1-1; TRBD1 aligns across 9 bases. The CDR3 contains 15 residues. Trimming took 5 bases from V and 4 from J; bases not matched to a gene: 9. Germline loops: CDR1 SGDLS, CDR2 YYNGEE. Written as DNA, the CDR3 is TGTGCCAGCAGTAGACAGGGGGGCTCGGGCACTGAAGCTTTCTTT. Translated: CASSRQGGSGTEAFF.

Here the CDR3 reads CASSRDGRLSEKLFF. As DNA, the CDR3 is TGTGCCAGCAGCCGGGACGGAAGATTGAGCGAAAAACTGTTTTTT. The rearrangement links TRBV4-2 to TRBJ1-4, with a tentative D call TRBD1 (5 bases). Trimming cost V 4 bases and J 8 bases, with 17 bases left between them. Germline V gene data show CDR1 as LGHNA and CDR2 as YNFKEQ. The CDR3 sequence is 15 residues long.

The J gene is TRBJ2-1, the V gene TRBV7-3, with 9 positions matching TRBD2. There are 16 residues in the CDR3. Germline-derived CDR1 and CDR2 are SGHTA and FQGTGA. Unmatched junction bases numbered 5, after V lost 5 bases and J lost 0 bases. This chain's CDR3 is CASSPTSGHSYNEQFF. The CDR3 DNA follows: TGTGCCAGCAGCCCAACTAGCGGGCACTCCTACAATGAGCAGTTCTTC.

V and J are TRBV7-2 and TRBJ1-1; TRBD1 is a possible D gene (5 bases). V gave up 2 bases and J gave up 4 bases, with 14 bases separating them. The CDR3 totals 15 residues. In germline, CDR1 is SGHTA, CDR2 FQGNSA. CDR3 loop: CASSLLGPRFTEAFF. The CDR3, as DNA: TGTGCCAGCAGCTTATTGGGGCCGAGATTCACTGAAGCTTTCTTT.

V is TRBV19 and J is TRBJ1-1; D unresolved. This CDR3 is 14 amino acids long. V lost 1 base, J lost 2 bases, and 8 bases lay in between. Germline CDR1 and CDR2: LNHDA and SQIVND (reference sequence). CDR3 bases: TGTGCCAGTAGTATAGCGGGTCGCAACACTGAAGCTTTCTTT. This gives the protein CASSIAGRNTEAFF. Full variable domain (rest looked up from reference TRBV19 and TRBJ1-1): DGGITQSPKYLFRKEGQNVTLSCEQNLNHDAMYWYRQDPGQGLRLIYYSQIVNDFQKGDIAEGYSVSREKKESFPLTVTSAQKNPTAFYLCASSIAGRNTEAFFGQGTRLTVV.

The genes are TRBV18 and TRBJ1-2, with D maybe TRBD1 (5 bases). V was shortened by 3 bases and J by 8 bases, with 19 bases between the two germline ends. The CDR3 is made up of 15 amino acids. Germline CDR1 and CDR2: KGHSH and LQKENI. The CDR3 DNA follows: TGTGCCAGCTCACCGGGACCCCTTTTGTCATACGGCTACACCTTC. This translates into CASSPGPLLSYGYTF.

The chain combines TRBV6-4 with TRBJ2-7; D not resolved. The CDR3 has 14 residues. Germline V gene sequence: CDR1 MRHNA, CDR2 SNTAGT. The V and J ends lost 3 bases and 6 bases respectively, with 15 bases between them. CDR3 loop: CASSEPLHGCEQYV. In DNA, the CDR3 is TGTGCCAGCAGTGAACCTCTACACGGCTGCGAGCAGTACGTC.